This entry features one T cell receptor beta chain sequence. Its antigen is undetermined. The data derive from a study of shared clonotypes between healthy human individuals. Study conclusions and caveats: Only blood samples were collected, and tissue repertoires likely differ.

The run depth of the assay was deep. The method was immunoSEQ multiplex PCR; TCRdb's version includes in-frame clones alone and lacks a portion of them. The sample carries some 790,000 clones, approximately 72% recorded once. The CDR3 is made up of 13 amino acids. Germline loops: CDR1 SNHLY, CDR2 FYNNEI. The V segment lost 8 bases and the J segment 3 bases; nucleotides outside the gene matches: 5. Sequencing was carried out using memory CD4+ T cells sorted from blood. Specified subset: CD45RA-negative fraction. The sequence was obtained from a woman younger than 45 in good health. This chain joins TRBV2 and TRBJ2-3; 7 bases align to TRBD2. The CDR3 DNA reads as TGTGCCAGCTCTGGGGGGGGGACAGATACGCAGTATTTT. Translation gives CASSGGGTDTQYF. Using reference TRBV2 and TRBJ2-3 for the parts outside the CDR3, the full variable domain is EPEVTQTPSHQVTQMGQEVILRCVPISNHLYFYWYRQILGQKVEFLVSFYNNEISEKSEIFDDQFSVERPDGSNFTLKIRSTKLEDSAMYFCASSGGGTDTQYFGPGTRLTVL.